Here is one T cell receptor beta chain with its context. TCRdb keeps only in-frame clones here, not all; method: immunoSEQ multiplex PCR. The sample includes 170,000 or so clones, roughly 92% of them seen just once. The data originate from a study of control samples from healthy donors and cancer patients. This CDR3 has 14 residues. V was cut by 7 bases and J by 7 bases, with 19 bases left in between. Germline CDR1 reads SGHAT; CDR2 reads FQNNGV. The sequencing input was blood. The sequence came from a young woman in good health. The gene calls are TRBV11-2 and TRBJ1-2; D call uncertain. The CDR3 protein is CASTPKPEVVGYTF. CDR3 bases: TGTGCCAGCACCCCGAAACCAGAGGTTGTTGGCTACACCTTC.